This TCR beta chain was observed in a study of shared clonotypes between healthy human individuals. In the study overall: There were three CD4 naive, three CD4 memory, two CD8 naive and one CD8 memory plates per donor.

The V end lost 0 bases, the J end lost 1 base, and 9 bases lay between the germline ends. The length of the CDR3 is 15 residues. CDR1 is SGHTA, CDR2 FQGNSA, per germline. Deep level was the assay's run setting. Several immunoSEQ plates received, in even portions, the genomic DNA of each subset. Measured with immunoSEQ multiplex PCR; TCRdb has only the in-frame clones, and not every one. The data show 2 million to 3 million clones, approximately 93% seen once. Caucasian adults residing in Nashville, Tennessee made up all the donors. Sequenced input: naive CD4+ T cells from PBMCs. The subset was: CD45RA+ positively selected. The source is a man between 18 and 35 years old in good health. Some clones in this sample may be carry-over from other donors' samples. The rearrangement uses TRBV7-2 and TRBJ2-5; D remains unclear. The CDR3 bases are TGTGCCAGCAGCTTAGCGCAAGGTGCCCAAGAGACCCAGTACTTC. It is translated as CASSLAQGAQETQYF.